This is a list of T cell receptor beta chains from one sample in a study of OX40 agonist ivuxolimab in advanced cancers. TCRdb's copy holds only in-frame clones and misses some; the assay was immunoSEQ multiplex PCR. The profile shows tens of thousands of clones, around 90% of them singletons. The sequencing used CD4+ or CD8+ T cells sorted from blood, collected in a trial of the OX40 agonist ivuxolimab. Every receptor here comes from an adult with an advanced solid tumor such as melanoma, head and neck, liver or kidney cancer. CDR3s include the opening cysteine and the closing phenylalanine or tryptophan. D genes are given only for firm matches.

>TRBD1|17|TRBJ1-1|TRBV19
CASSIAGGDRRGTEAFF
>.|13|TRBJ2-7|TRBV6-5
CASSYRGPYEQYF
>.|13|TRBJ1-2|TRBV7-9
CASSGNTGGGYTF
>.|14|TRBJ2-7|TRBV28
CASSLWVQTYEQYF
>.|16|TRBJ1-2|TRBV10-3
CAISERGTGPAYGYTF
>.|14|TRBJ1-2|TRBV7-9
CASPSFAGAAGYTF
>TRBD1|12|TRBJ2-7|TRBV10-3
CATITGVEEQYF
>.|11|TRBJ2-7|TRBV6-1
CARRIRRRQYF
>TRBD1|13|TRBJ2-7|TRBV6-5
CASTQTGDDEQYF
>.|14|TRBJ1-1|TRBV5-1
CASSLLQMGTEAFF
>TRBD1|16|TRBJ2-3|TRBV12-5
CASGLVRGRGTDTQYF
>.|14|TRBJ2-1|TRBV7-9
CASSFFGDHNEQFF
>.|15|TRBJ1-1|TRBV19
CASSIGTRSNTEAFF
>.|13|TRBJ2-5|TRBV6-1
CASSGTGRETQYF
>.|14|TRBJ2-6|TRBV6-5
CASSKVSGANVLTF
>TRBD2|15|TRBJ2-3|TRBV15
CATSKTSGSTDTQYF
>.|14|TRBJ1-2|TRBV7-8
CASSFPGQISGYTF
>.|13|TRBJ2-3|TRBV10-3
CATHGGRGDTQYF
>.|15|TRBJ2-1|TRBV18
CASSPGAGRHNEQFF
>.|14|TRBJ1-1|TRBV9
CASSVETQNTEAFF
>.|14|TRBJ1-1|TRBV4-1
CASSRTDLNTEAFF
>.|12|TRBJ2-3|TRBV6-5
CASRPEVDTQYF
>.|14|TRBJ1-2|TRBV28
CASSLAPPAYGYTF
>TRBD1|16|TRBJ2-6|TRBV27
CASSPRTGNGANVLTF
>TRBD2|16|TRBJ2-5|TRBV11-2
CASSPTSGAFQETQYF
>TRBD1|15|TRBJ1-5|TRBV19
CASSNRDSSNQPQHF
>.|13|TRBJ2-3|TRBV6-5
CASSYSTADTQYF
>.|12|TRBJ2-7|TRBV4-1
CASSPTGGTQIF
>.|15|TRBJ2-7|TRBV19
CASSTPSTGTYEQYF
>.|14|TRBJ1-3|TRBV7-9
CASSFMSSGNTIYF
>TRBD1|16|TRBJ1-2|TRBV4-1
CASSQDPTRGAYGYTF
>.|14|TRBJ1-1|TRBV5-1
CASSPREGETEAFF
>.|18|TRBJ2-7|TRBV21-1
CASTAKGGLGPQPYEQYF
>.|12|TRBJ2-3|TRBV12-5
CASGGNTDTQYF
>TRBD1|15|TRBJ1-5|TRBV6-5
CASSYGTGENQPQHF
>.|16|TRBJ1-2|TRBV6-5
CASSYSISQVGYGYTF
>TRBD1|17|TRBJ1-1|TRBV10-3
CAISPGGSIGVNTEAFF
>.|12|TRBJ1-2|TRBV28
CASSYSIYGYTF
>.|15|TRBJ1-1|TRBV5-6
CASSFVGVGDTEAFF
>.|14|TRBJ1-4|TRBV28
CASSFSPANEKLFF
>.|15|TRBJ1-1|TRBV14
CASSQATQRNTEAFF
>TRBD1|15|TRBJ1-1|TRBV5-4
CASSQDRVGDTEAFF